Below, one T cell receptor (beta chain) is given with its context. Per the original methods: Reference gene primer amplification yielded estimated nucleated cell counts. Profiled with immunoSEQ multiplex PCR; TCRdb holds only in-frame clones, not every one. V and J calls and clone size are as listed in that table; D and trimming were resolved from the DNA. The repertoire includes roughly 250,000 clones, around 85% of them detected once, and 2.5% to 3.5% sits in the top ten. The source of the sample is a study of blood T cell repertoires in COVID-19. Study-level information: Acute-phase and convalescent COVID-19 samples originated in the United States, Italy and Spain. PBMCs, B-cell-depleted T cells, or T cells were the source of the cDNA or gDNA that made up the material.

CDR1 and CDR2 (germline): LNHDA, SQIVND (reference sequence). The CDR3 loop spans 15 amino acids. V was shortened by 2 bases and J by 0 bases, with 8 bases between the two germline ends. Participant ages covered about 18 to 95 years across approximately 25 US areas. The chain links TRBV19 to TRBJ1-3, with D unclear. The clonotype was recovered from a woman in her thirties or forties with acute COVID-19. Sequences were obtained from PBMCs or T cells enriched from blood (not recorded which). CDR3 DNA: TGTGCCAGTAGTATAATGGCGGTCTCTGGAAACACCATATATTTT. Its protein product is CASSIMAVSGNTIYF.